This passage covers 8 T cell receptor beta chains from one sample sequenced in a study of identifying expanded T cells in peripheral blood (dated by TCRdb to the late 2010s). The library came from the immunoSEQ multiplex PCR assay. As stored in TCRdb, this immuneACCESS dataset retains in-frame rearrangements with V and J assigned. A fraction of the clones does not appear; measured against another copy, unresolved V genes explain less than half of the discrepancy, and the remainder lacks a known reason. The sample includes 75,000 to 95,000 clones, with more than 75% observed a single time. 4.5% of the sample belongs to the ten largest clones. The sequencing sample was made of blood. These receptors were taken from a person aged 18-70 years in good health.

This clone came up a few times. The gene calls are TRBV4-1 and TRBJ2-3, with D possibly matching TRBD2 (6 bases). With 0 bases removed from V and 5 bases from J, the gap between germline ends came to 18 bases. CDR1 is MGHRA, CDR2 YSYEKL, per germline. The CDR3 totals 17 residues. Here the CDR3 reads CASSQDGGTFGGDTQYF. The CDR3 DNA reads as TGCGCCAGCAGCCAAGATGGAGGGACTTTCGGGGGAGATACGCAGTATTTT.

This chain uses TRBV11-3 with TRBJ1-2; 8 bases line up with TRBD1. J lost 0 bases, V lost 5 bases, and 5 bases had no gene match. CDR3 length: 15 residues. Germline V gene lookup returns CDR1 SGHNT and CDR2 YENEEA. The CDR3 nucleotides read TGTGCCAGCAGCGGCAGACAGGGGCCTAACTATGGCTACACCTTC. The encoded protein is CASSGRQGPNYGYTF.

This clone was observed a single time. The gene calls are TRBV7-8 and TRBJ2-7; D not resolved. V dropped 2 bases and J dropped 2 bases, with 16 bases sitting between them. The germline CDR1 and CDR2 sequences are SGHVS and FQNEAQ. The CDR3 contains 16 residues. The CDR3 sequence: CASSLMWAGRTYEQYF. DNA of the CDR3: TGTGCCAGCAGCTTAATGTGGGCCGGACGGACCTACGAGCAGTACTTC. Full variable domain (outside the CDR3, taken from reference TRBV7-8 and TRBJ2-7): GAGVSQSPRYKVAKRGQDVALRCDPISGHVSLFWYQQALGQGPEFLTYFQNEAQLDKSGLPSDRFFAERPEGSVSTLKIQRTQQEDSAVYLCASSLMWAGRTYEQYFGPGTRLTVT.

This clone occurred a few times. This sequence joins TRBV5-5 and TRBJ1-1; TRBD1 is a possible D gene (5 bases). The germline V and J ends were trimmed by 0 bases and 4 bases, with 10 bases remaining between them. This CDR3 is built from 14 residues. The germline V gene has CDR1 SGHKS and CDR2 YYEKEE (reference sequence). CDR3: CASSLVGRGTEAFF. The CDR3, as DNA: TGTGCCAGCAGCTTGGTGGGGCGCGGCACTGAAGCTTTCTTT.

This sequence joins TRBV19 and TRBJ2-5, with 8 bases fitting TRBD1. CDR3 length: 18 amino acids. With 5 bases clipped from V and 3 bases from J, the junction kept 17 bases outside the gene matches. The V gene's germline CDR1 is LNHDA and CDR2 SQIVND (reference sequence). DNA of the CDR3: TGTGCCAGTAGTTCCCGGACAGGGTGGCAGGTAGGGGAAGAGACCCAGTACTTC. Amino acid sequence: CASSSRTGWQVGEETQYF.

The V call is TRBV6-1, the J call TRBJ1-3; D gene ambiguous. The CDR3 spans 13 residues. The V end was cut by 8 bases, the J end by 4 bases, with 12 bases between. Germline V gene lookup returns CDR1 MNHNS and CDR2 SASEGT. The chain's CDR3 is CASLRGGGNTIYF. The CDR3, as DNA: TGTGCCAGCCTCCGAGGCGGAGGAAACACCATATATTTT.

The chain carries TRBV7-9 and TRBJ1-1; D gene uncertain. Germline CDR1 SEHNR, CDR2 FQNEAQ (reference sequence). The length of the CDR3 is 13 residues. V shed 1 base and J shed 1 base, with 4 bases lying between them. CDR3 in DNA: TGTGCCAGCAGCTTAGAGGGGAACACTGAAGCTTTCTTT. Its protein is CASSLEGNTEAFF.

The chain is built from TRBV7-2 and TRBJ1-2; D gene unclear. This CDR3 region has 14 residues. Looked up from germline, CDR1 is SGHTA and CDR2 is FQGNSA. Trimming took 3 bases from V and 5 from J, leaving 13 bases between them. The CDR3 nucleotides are TGTGCCAGCAGCTTCGTCCGGGAAGGGTATGGCTACACCTTC. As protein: CASSFVREGYGYTF. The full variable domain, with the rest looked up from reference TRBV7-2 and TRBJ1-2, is GAGVSQSPSNKVTEKGKDVELRCDPISGHTALYWYRQSLGQGLEFLIYFQGNSAPDKSGLPSDRFSAERTGGSVSTLTIQRTQQEDSAVYLCASSFVREGYGYTFGSGTRLTVV.